The 17 T cell receptor beta chains below were found in one sample sequenced in a study of Ad26.COV2.S vaccination and SARS-CoV-2 variants. Described treatment: about 20 received Ad26.COV2.S at low or high dose, single or two shots; 5 received placebo; per-sample allocation not given. It was on day 63 after the first vaccine or placebo injection that samples were taken. Repertoires were generated with immunoSEQ multiplex PCR, while TCRdb's copy carries only in-frame clones and drops some. The data show roughly 420,000 clones, roughly nine tenths seen once. The source was peripheral blood, collected in a trial of Ad26.COV2.S vaccine versus placebo. Receptor source: a person aged 18-60 years who received the Ad26.COV2.S COVID-19 vaccine or a placebo.

The chain is built from TRBV7-9 and TRBJ1-2; D call uncertain. CDR3 size: 14 residues. Germline values: CDR1 SEHNR, CDR2 FQNEAQ (reference sequence). With 7 bases removed from V and 0 bases from J, the gap between germline ends came to 12 bases. CDR3 sequence: CASTRGTTNYGYTF. The CDR3 coding sequence is TGTGCCAGCACCCGAGGAACCACTAACTATGGCTACACCTTC.

V usage is TRBV5-4 and J usage is TRBJ2-5, with TRBD2 matching 7 bases. Germline V gives CDR1 SGHNT, CDR2 YYREEE (reference sequence). V trimming: 5 bases; J trimming: 3 bases; junction bases outside the gene matches: 10. The CDR3 has 15 amino acids. The CDR3 loop reads CASSSGGRQKETQYF. DNA for the CDR3: TGTGCCAGCAGTTCGGGCGGGAGACAAAAAGAGACCCAGTACTTC.

The chain carries TRBV5-1 and TRBJ1-3, with D perhaps TRBD1 (6 bases). Trimming removed 1 base at V and 6 bases at J, with 14 bases between. CDR3 size: 15 residues. Germline CDR1 SGHRS, CDR2 YFSETQ. The CDR3 sequence is CASSLKGDLPNTIYF. CDR3 DNA: TGCGCCAGCAGCTTGAAGGGGGATCTCCCAAACACCATATATTTT. Combining the CDR3 with reference TRBV5-1 and TRBJ1-3 gives the whole variable domain KAGVTQTPRYLIKTRGQQVTLSCSPISGHRSVSWYQQTPGQGLQFLFEYFSETQRNKGNFPGRFSGRQFSNSRSEMNVSTLELGDSALYLCASSLKGDLPNTIYFGEGSWLTVV.

CDR3 DNA sequence: TGTGCCAGCAGTCCCGCCGGCATTGTTGGCACCGGGGAGCTGTTTTTT. Its translation is CASSPAGIVGTGELFF. This chain joins TRBV27 and TRBJ2-2; D unclear. CDR1 MNHEY and CDR2 SMNVEV come from the germline V gene (reference sequence). The V and J ends lost 5 bases and 4 bases respectively, with 17 bases between them. There are 16 residues in the CDR3.

The chain uses TRBV4-2 and TRBJ2-1; D is possibly TRBD2 (7 bases). The CDR3 is made up of 15 amino acids. V was trimmed by 6 bases and J by 0 bases, leaving 12 bases between them. CDR1 is LGHNA and CDR2 is YNFKEQ in the germline V gene. The CDR3 nucleotides are TGTGCCAGCAGGAGGGGGGGGAGCTCCTACAATGAGCAGTTCTTC. This sequence encodes CASRRGGSSYNEQFF.

The V gene is TRBV5-6, the J gene TRBJ2-7; D possibly matches TRBD1 or TRBD2 (5 bases each). This CDR3 spans 14 amino acids. V dropped 4 bases and J dropped 7 bases, with 18 bases sitting between them. CDR1 SGHDT and CDR2 YYEEEE come from the germline V gene. The CDR3 nucleotides are TGTGCCAGCAGCCTAAGACCCGGGACCTTGGAGCAGTACGTC. It encodes CASSLRPGTLEQYV.

The chain links TRBV6-5 to TRBJ1-6; weak D call: TRBD1 (6 bases). Trimming took off 5 bases at V and 11 bases at J, with 13 bases between the two ends. CDR3 size: 13 residues. Germline CDR1 MNHEY, CDR2 SVGAGI. The chain's CDR3 is CASSTGLVAPLHF. The CDR3 DNA reads as TGTGCCAGCAGTACAGGGTTGGTGGCACCCCTCCACTTT.

The CDR3 DNA reads TGTGCCAGCAGCTTAGTTAGGGACAGGAAGGGTGAAAAACTGTTTTTT. This sequence encodes CASSLVRDRKGEKLFF. The chain joins TRBV7-9 to TRBJ1-4; 8 bases map to TRBD1. Germline V gene sequence: CDR1 SEHNR, CDR2 FQNEAQ (reference sequence). With V trimmed by 1 base and J by 7 bases, 8 bases remained unmatched. This CDR3 contains 16 residues.

The chain carries TRBV6-5 and TRBJ2-7; 7 bases fit TRBD1. The CDR3 covers 13 residues. Losses at the gene ends were 3 bases for V and 3 bases for J; bases not matched to a gene: 2. The germline V gene has CDR1 MNHEY and CDR2 SVGAGI. CDR3 DNA: TGTGCCAGCAGTTATAGACAGGGCTACGAGCAGTACGTC. It yields the protein CASSYRQGYEQYV.

CDR3 nucleotide sequence: TGTGCCAGCAGACCTTTTTTACGCGGGACCGCGTACGAGCAGTACGTC. Translating gives CASRPFLRGTAYEQYV. V and J are TRBV5-5 and TRBJ2-7; D possibly corresponds to TRBD2 (6 bases). The germline V gene encodes CDR1 SGHKS and CDR2 YYEKEE (reference sequence). This CDR3 is 16 amino acids long. V lost 5 bases and J lost 4, with 22 bases in between.

This chain connects TRBV9 to TRBJ1-1, with D hard to call. The CDR3 runs to 14 residues. In germline, CDR1 is SGDLS, CDR2 YYNGEE. V dropped 0 bases and J dropped 1 base, with 7 bases sitting between them. The CDR3 reads CASSVDAENTEAFF. The CDR3 DNA reads as TGTGCCAGCAGCGTAGATGCGGAGAACACTGAAGCTTTCTTT.

This chain joins TRBV7-2 and TRBJ2-7; D perhaps matches TRBD1 (6 bases). This CDR3 comprises 14 residues. CDR1 and CDR2 (germline): SGHTA, FQGNSA. Between the trimmed V and J ends, which lost 5 bases and 0 bases, there was a span of 11 bases. CDR3 bases: TGTGCCAGCAGCCCACACAGGGCCTCCTACGAGCAGTACGTC. Protein: CASSPHRASYEQYV.

This clone appeared a few times. V usage is TRBV3-1 (or the pseudogene TRBV3-2) and J usage is TRBJ1-1; TRBD1 agrees at 8 bases. Germline CDR1 reads LGHDT; CDR2 reads YNNKEL (reference sequence). Trimming took 2 bases from V and 10 from J; bases not matched to a gene: 3. The CDR3 extends over 12 amino acids. CDR3 loop: CASSQTDRAAFF. DNA for the CDR3: TGTGCCAGCAGCCAAACGGACAGGGCAGCTTTCTTT.

The rearrangement links TRBV6-5 to TRBJ1-1, with D perhaps TRBD1 (6 bases). Germline lookup yields CDR1 MNHEY and CDR2 SVGAGI. V dropped 4 bases and J dropped 0 bases, with 9 bases sitting between them. The CDR3 spans 14 residues. The CDR3 sequence is CASSWGHLNTEAFF. The CDR3 bases are TGTGCCAGCAGTTGGGGACATCTGAACACTGAAGCTTTCTTT.

Concerning this clone: This sample also contains other DNA sequences that code for the same CDR3. As DNA, the CDR3 is TGTGCCAGCAGCGTAGGGGGCGTCCAGGAGACCCAGTACTTC. Encoded protein: CASSVGGVQETQYF. The rearrangement joins TRBV9 to TRBJ2-5; possibly TRBD1 for D (5 bases). The CDR3 consists of 14 residues. V was pared by 0 bases and J by 5 bases, with 11 bases between. Germline V gene sequence: CDR1 SGDLS, CDR2 YYNGEE. Supplemented by reference TRBV9 and TRBJ2-5, the full variable domain reads DSGVTQTPKHLITATGQRVTLRCSPRSGDLSVYWYQQSLDQGLQFLIQYYNGEERAKGNILERFSAQQFPDLHSELNLSSLELGDSALYFCASSVGGVQETQYFGPGTRLLVL.

This chain uses TRBV14 with TRBJ1-6; D remains unclear. The V gene lost 2 bases and the J gene lost 8 bases, with 7 bases spanning the gap. The CDR3 runs 13 residues. Per germline, CDR1 SGHDN and CDR2 FVKESK. The CDR3 bases are TGTGCCAGCAGCCAAAGTGGGGATTCACCCCTCCACTTT. It codes for CASSQSGDSPLHF. Combining the CDR3 with reference TRBV14 and TRBJ1-6 gives the whole variable domain EAGVTQFPSHSVIEKGQTVTLRCDPISGHDNLYWYRRVMGKEIKFLLHFVKESKQDESGMPNNRFLAERTGGTYSTLKVQPAELEDSGVYFCASSQSGDSPLHFGNGTRLTVT.

The rearrangement uses TRBV2 and TRBJ2-5; D not resolved. Germline CDR1 SNHLY, CDR2 FYNNEI. Deletions cut 4 bases from V and 5 bases from J, with 8 bases between. This CDR3 has 12 residues. The CDR3 sequence is CASSVYTETQYF. CDR3 DNA: TGTGCCAGCAGTGTCTACACGGAGACCCAGTACTTC.